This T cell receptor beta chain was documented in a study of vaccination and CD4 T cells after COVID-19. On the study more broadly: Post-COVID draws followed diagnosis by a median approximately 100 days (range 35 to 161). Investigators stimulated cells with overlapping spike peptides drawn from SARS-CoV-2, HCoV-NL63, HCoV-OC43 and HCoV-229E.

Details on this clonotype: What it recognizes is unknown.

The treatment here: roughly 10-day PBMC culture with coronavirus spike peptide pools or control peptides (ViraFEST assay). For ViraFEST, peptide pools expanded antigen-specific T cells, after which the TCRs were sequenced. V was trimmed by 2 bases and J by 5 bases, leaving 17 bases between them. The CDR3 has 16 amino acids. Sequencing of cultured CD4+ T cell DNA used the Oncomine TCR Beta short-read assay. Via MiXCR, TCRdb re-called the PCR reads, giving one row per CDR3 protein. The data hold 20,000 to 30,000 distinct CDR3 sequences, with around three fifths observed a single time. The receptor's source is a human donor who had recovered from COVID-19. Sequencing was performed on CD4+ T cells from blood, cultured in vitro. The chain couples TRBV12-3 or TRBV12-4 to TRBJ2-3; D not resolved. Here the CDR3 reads CASSLWAGLRGDTQYF. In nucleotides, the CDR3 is TGTGCCAGCAGTTTATGGGCCGGGCTACGAGGAGATACGCAGTATTTT.